This TCR beta chain was recovered during a study of blood T cells in healthy people across ages. General study results and limits: Naive CD4+ cell counts and diversity both ran higher in long-lived than in aged donors. TCR beta diversity correlated strongly with naive T cell percentage.

Germline V gives CDR1 MNHEY, CDR2 SVGAGI. The CDR3 runs 14 residues. J gave up 4 bases and V 3 bases, and 4 bases lay outside the gene matches. To note about this clonotype: What it binds is not known.

Each sample provided at least 5 micrograms of extracted total RNA. The second PCR ran roughly 6 to 12 cycles with a sample-barcoded 5' primer and J-beta primers. With 12 random nucleotides, a template-switch adaptor tagged each individual cDNA molecule. TCRdb itself ran the 5' RACE reads through MiXCR, one entry per CDR3 protein. The table has around 940,000 distinct CDR3 sequences, 51% seen once. Source material: blood. This TCR was sampled from a woman in her fifties or sixties in good health. The gene calls are TRBV6-5 and TRBJ2-5; 8 bases line up with TRBD2. This CDR3 reads CASSYSTSGETQYF. CDR3 in DNA: TGTGCCAGCAGTTATAGTACTAGCGGAGAGACCCAGTACTTC.